The present T cell receptor (beta chain) was sequenced within a study of shared clonotypes between healthy human individuals. Study in general: Those who served as donors were two women and a few men between the ages of 18 and 49.

The CDR3 is made up of 13 amino acids. V lost 6 bases and J lost 7, with 12 bases in between. Germline CDR1 is MGHRA and CDR2 is YSYEKL. Overall study results and limits: Clonotypes that were shared across a handful of donors made up around 5% of naive CD4 clonotypes.

Points on this clone: What it recognizes is unknown.

At the deep level, the assay was run. Method: immunoSEQ multiplex PCR; TCRdb's copy keeps in-frame clones and lacks some. The repertoire includes approximately 330,000 clones, around 70% of them detected once, and 8% to 13% sits in the top ten. This TCR came from a young man in good health. Material for sequencing was memory CD4+ T cells sorted from blood. Described subset: CD45RA-negative fraction. This chain joins TRBV4-1 and TRBJ1-4, with D perhaps TRBD1 (5 bases). CDR3 nucleotide sequence: TGCGCCAGCAGAAAGGGGCCTGGTGAAAAACTGTTTTTT. It yields the protein CASRKGPGEKLFF.